This T cell receptor (beta chain) is from a study of T cell repertoires in MIS-A myocarditis (dated by TCRdb to 2021 to 2024). TCRbeta CDR3 regions were amplified by the immunoSEQ bias-controlled multiplex PCR and were subjected to high-throughput sequencing. Concerning the study's data processing: The immunoSEQ vendor pipeline collapsed and filtered CDR3 sequences to measure the abundance and frequency of each unique TCRbeta CDR3. Using a 90% global sequence identity threshold, CD-HIT clustered dominant CDR3 amino acid sequences together with SARS-CoV-2-specific ImmuneCODE TCRbeta sequences. Clones were classed as hyperexpanded at frequencies of 0.1 to 1 and as large at frequencies of 0.01 to 0.1. CDR3 amino acid sequences and V and J gene assignments of dominant clones were confirmed with MiXCR. The R stringdist package was used to compute Levenshtein distances between the patient clonotypes and the ImmuneCODE hits. The source is immuneACCESS, and TCRdb retained only in-frame sequences with V and J called. Part of the clones is not carried over; for the studies checked, unresolved V genes explain less than half of this, and the remainder is unexplained. From that table come the V and J calls and clone size; the DNA was used to work out D and trimming. This sample gives 15,000 or so clones in total; 70% to 85% of them show up just once. The ten largest clones add up to about three fifths of the sample.

The QIAamp DNA FFPE kit was used to extract genomic DNA from formalin-fixed paraffin-embedded autopsy tissue. On this clone itself: No cognate antigen has been identified for it. The input lacks base qualities; no much larger clone sits a single base away.

The CDR3 sequence holds 15 residues, the cysteine and phenylalanine included. The sequence is cut down to CDR3 DNA, 45 bases in frame from base 1. The germline V gene provides CDR1 SGHAT and CDR2 FQNNGV. V trim: 5 bases; J trim: 5 bases; unmatched bases: 10. This TCR derives from a man younger than 35 with fulminant myocarditis from multisystem inflammatory syndrome in adults (MIS-A) after COVID-19. Sequenced sample: left ventricle heart tissue obtained at autopsy. Explained via the paper, the cell subset or site label denotes: cardiac tissue sample (left or right ventricle, interventricular septum, or pericardium). The sequence joins TRBV11-2 to TRBJ2-7; the central 9 bases match TRBD1. The base sequence is TGTGCCAGCAGCCTATGGGGACAGGGTATGGACGAGCAGTACTTC. It is translated as CASSLWGQGMDEQYF.